Presented here are 9 T cell receptor beta chains from one specimen sequenced in a study of cytotoxic CD8 clonotypes in ibrutinib-treated CLL. Using immunoSEQ multiplex PCR, the repertoire was profiled, and TCRdb retains in-frame clones only, with some absent. The sample shows about 150,000 clones, roughly three quarters of them seen only once. The input for sequencing was PBMCs, taken after 24 months of ibrutinib treatment. Receptors originate from a human donor with chronic lymphocytic leukemia.

This clone has just one count. The V and J genes are TRBV6-1 and TRBJ2-5, with D uncertain. Germline V lookup: CDR1 MNHNS, CDR2 SASEGT. The CDR3 consists of 11 residues. V lost 1 base and J 7 bases, leaving 4 bases between the germline ends. CDR3 sequence reads: CASSEGGTQYF. In DNA, the CDR3 is TGTGCCAGCAGTGAAGGGGGGACCCAGTACTTC.

In its sample, this clone was seen once. The genes are TRBV6-5 and TRBJ1-3; D is unclear. CDR3 length equals 15 residues. Germline CDR1 is MNHEY and CDR2 is SVGAGI. V lost 0 bases, J lost 4 bases, and 10 bases lay in between. This CDR3 is CASSYSGPLGNTIYF. CDR3 bases: TGTGCCAGCAGTTACTCGGGCCCGCTGGGAAACACCATATATTTT.

This chain uses TRBV19 with TRBJ2-1, with D perhaps matching TRBD2 (6 bases). The CDR3 runs to 15 residues. Trimming stripped 3 bases from V and 9 bases from J, with 18 bases between. Looked up from germline, CDR1 is LNHDA and CDR2 is SQIVND (reference sequence). Written as DNA, the CDR3 is TGTGCCAGTAGTATGTTAGCGGTCCCCTTGGGTGAGCAGTTCTTC. Translating gives CASSMLAVPLGEQFF.

The V call is TRBV7-9, the J call TRBJ2-7; the D gene is possibly TRBD1 (5 bases). The ends were cut back, 10 bases at V and 0 bases at J, with 22 bases in the middle. CDR1 is SEHNR, CDR2 FQNEAQ, per germline (reference sequence). The CDR3 is 16 amino acids. The CDR3 protein is CATDEGGQLSSYEQYF. DNA for the CDR3: TGTGCCACGGACGAAGGTGGACAACTCAGCTCCTACGAGCAGTACTTC.

J is TRBJ1-1 and V is TRBV18; D unclear. The CDR3 has 13 residues. V was trimmed by 5 bases and J by 3 bases, leaving 10 bases between them. Germline CDR1 is KGHSH and CDR2 is LQKENI. The CDR3 region is CASSAATDTEAFF. CDR3 DNA sequence: TGTGCCAGCTCAGCAGCGACCGACACTGAAGCTTTCTTT.

This chain joins TRBV7-8 and TRBJ2-5, with D tentatively TRBD1 (6 bases). With 5 bases removed from V and 5 bases from J, the gap between germline ends came to 15 bases. The CDR3 spans 14 residues. Germline V CDR1 and CDR2: SGHVS, FQNEAQ. The CDR3 DNA sequence: TGTGCCAGCAGCCCCAGTGGGGGCCGGGAGACCCAGTACTTC. Translation: CASSPSGGRETQYF.

V is TRBV28 and J is TRBJ2-1, with 16 nucleotides matching TRBD2. CDR1 MDHEN and CDR2 SYDVKM come from the germline V gene. The CDR3 is 21 residues long. The J segment lost 9 bases and the V segment lost 4 bases, leaving 21 bases of the junction unmatched. The CDR3 loop reads CASSSPFSSVGLAGGPGEQFF. In DNA, the CDR3 is TGTGCCAGCAGTTCCCCCTTCAGCTCCGTGGGACTAGCGGGAGGGCCGGGTGAGCAGTTCTTC.

As regards this clone: This could be a read error, since a much larger clone is one nucleotide away. This chain joins TRBV11-1 and TRBJ2-5; tentative D call: TRBD1 (5 bases). The germline V gene has CDR1 SGHAT and CDR2 FQDESV (reference sequence). The CDR3 covers 12 residues. The V end lost 1 base, the J end lost 5 bases, and 5 bases lay between the germline ends. The CDR3 coding sequence is TGTGCCAGCAGCTTAGAGGGGGAGACCCAGTACTTC. It specifies CASSLEGETQYF.

The chain links TRBV7-9 to TRBJ1-2; D perhaps matches TRBD1 (5 bases). Germline V gives CDR1 SEHNR, CDR2 FQNEAQ (reference sequence). The CDR3 has 13 residues. Trimming pared 5 bases from V and 4 bases from J, leaving 11 bases between. The CDR3 reads CASSHGQGYGYTF. In nucleotides, the CDR3 is TGTGCCAGCAGCCACGGACAAGGCTATGGCTACACCTTC.